This T cell receptor (beta chain) was sequenced in a study of regulatory T cells in long-lasting Graves disease. The study's findings and limits: Owing to a sample size that was small, accuracy may have been reduced. Patients with persistent Graves' had lower TCR diversity than newly diagnosed patients.

As for time point: newly diagnosed GD, antithyroid drugs for less than 3 months. RNA extracted from PBMCs served as the sequencing template. The sample holds many counts of this clonotype. Its antigen is not identified. Construction of TCR beta libraries relied on iRepertoire HTBI primers and on Arm-PCR targeting CDR3 regions. MiXCR was run by TCRdb on the multiplex PCR reads, yielding one entry per CDR3 protein. The sample yields roughly 610,000 distinct CDR3 sequences, 15% to 20% seen once. The CDR3 is made up of 17 amino acids. Germline CDR1 reads SEHNR; CDR2 reads FQNEAQ (reference sequence). With V trimmed by 5 bases and J by 7 bases, 14 bases remained unmatched. The same sample was also used in a study of T cells in Graves' hyperthyroidism and ophthalmopathy. This second study says: From stable hyperthyroidism, ophthalmopathy was set apart by a 13 V-J model.

This TCR was sampled from a man aged 18-30 years with Graves disease. The material sequenced was peripheral blood mononuclear cells (PBMCs), taken at new diagnosis, from a patient treated with antithyroid drugs. The gene calls are TRBV7-9 and TRBJ1-5; 10 positions agree with TRBD1. CDR3 loop: CASSPSWGQGFGQPQHF. The CDR3 DNA is TGTGCCAGCAGCCCCAGCTGGGGACAGGGGTTCGGGCAGCCCCAGCATTTT.